Here is one TCR beta chain with its context. Sequenced by immunoSEQ multiplex PCR; TCRdb stores in-frame clones only, minus some. The table lists 65,000 or so clones, 90% of them singletons, with roughly 2.2% in the top ten. This specimen comes from a study of T cell changes during pregnancy in multiple sclerosis. CDR3 size: 18 residues. Trimming at V came to 1 base and at J to 5 bases, leaving 15 bases not matched to a gene. Germline lookup yields CDR1 LNHNV and CDR2 YYDKDF (reference sequence). The chain is built from TRBV15 and TRBJ2-5, with 8 positions matching TRBD1. Sequences were derived from peripheral blood, sampled in the second trimester of pregnancy. The sequence derives from a female donor in good health, enrolled as a control in a pregnancy study. This chain's CDR3 is CATSRVAPSQGVWETQYF. The CDR3 coding sequence is TGTGCCACCAGCAGAGTTGCCCCCTCACAGGGGGTCTGGGAGACCCAGTACTTC.